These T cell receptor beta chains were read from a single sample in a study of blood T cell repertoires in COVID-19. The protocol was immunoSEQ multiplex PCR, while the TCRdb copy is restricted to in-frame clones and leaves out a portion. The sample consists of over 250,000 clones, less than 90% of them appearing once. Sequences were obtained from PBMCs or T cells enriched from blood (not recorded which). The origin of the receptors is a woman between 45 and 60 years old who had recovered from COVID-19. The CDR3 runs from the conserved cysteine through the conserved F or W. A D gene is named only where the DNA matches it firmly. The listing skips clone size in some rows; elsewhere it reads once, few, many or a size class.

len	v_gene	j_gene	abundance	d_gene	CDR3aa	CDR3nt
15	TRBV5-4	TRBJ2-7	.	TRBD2	CASRDTSGEFYEQYF	TGTGCCAGCAGAGACACTAGCGGAGAATTCTACGAGCAGTACTTC
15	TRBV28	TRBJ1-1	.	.	CASSLSVTGNTEAFF	TGTGCCAGCAGTCTCTCCGTGACAGGGAACACTGAAGCTTTCTTT
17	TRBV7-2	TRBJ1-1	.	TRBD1	CASSPKDRGRLNTEAFF	TGTGCCAGCAGCCCGAAGGACAGGGGGCGGCTAAACACTGAAGCTTTCTTT
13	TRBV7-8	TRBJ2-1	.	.	CASSLGLADEQFF	TGTGCCAGCAGCTTAGGGCTAGCAGATGAGCAGTTCTTC
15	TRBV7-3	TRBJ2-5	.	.	CASSSSGVYQETQYF	TGTGCCAGCAGCTCATCGGGAGTTTACCAAGAGACCCAGTACTTC
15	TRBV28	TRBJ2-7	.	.	CASSSGGTYTYEQYF	TGTGCCAGCAGTTCAGGGGGGACGTATACCTACGAGCAGTACTTC
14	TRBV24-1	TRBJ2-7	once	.	CATSDPTRTYEQYF	TGTGCCACCAGTGATCCAACCAGGACCTACGAGCAGTACTTC
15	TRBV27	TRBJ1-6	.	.	CASSLVSGKNSPLHF	TGTGCCAGCAGTTTAGTGTCAGGGAAGAATTCACCCCTCCACTTT
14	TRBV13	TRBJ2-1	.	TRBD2	CASMWTSGYNEQFF	TGTGCCAGCATGTGGACTAGCGGTTACAATGAGCAGTTCTTC
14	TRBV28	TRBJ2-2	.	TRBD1	CASSGTANTGELFF	TGTGCCAGCAGCGGGACAGCTAACACCGGGGAGCTGTTTTTT
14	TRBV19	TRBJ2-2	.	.	CASIAAANTGELFF	TGTGCCAGTATCGCGGCAGCGAACACCGGGGAGCTGTTTTTT
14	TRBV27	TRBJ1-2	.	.	CASRTRDPNYGYTF	TGTGCCAGCAGGACTCGAGACCCAAACTATGGCTACACCTTC
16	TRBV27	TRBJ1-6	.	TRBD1	CASSWTPTGWLTPLHF	TGTGCCAGCAGTTGGACCCCGACAGGGTGGTTGACACCCCTCCACTTT
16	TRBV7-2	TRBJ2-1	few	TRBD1	CASSSQTGGSPNEQFF	TGTGCCAGCAGCTCCCAGACAGGGGGCTCTCCCAATGAGCAGTTCTTC
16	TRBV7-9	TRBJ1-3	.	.	CASSLVAGTLLDTIYF	TGTGCCAGCAGCTTAGTAGCTGGTACGCTTTTGGACACCATATATTTT
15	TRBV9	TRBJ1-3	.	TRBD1	CASSEQDRPPLTIYF	TGTGCCAGCAGCGAACAGGACAGGCCTCCTCTCACCATATATTTT
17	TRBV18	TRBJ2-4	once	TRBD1	CASSPPDRGHQGDIQYF	TGTGCCAGCTCACCACCGGACAGGGGGCACCAGGGGGACATTCAGTACTTC
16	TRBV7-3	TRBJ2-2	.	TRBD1	CASSLSFDRANGELFF	TGTGCCAGCAGCCTTTCTTTCGACAGGGCGAACGGGGAGCTGTTTTTT
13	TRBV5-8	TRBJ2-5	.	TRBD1	CASSGTGGETQYF	TGTGCCAGCAGCGGGACAGGGGGAGAGACCCAGTACTTC
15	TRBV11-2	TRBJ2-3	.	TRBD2	CASSRIGREVATQYF	TGTGCCAGCAGCCGTATAGGGCGGGAGGTTGCTACGCAGTATTTT
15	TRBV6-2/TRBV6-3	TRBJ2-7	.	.	CASSYPRGSSYEQYF	TGTGCCAGCAGTTATCCTCGAGGTAGCTCCTACGAGCAGTACTTC
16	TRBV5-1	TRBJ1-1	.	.	CASSLATGIVDTEAFF	TGCGCCAGCAGCTTGGCGACCGGGATTGTGGATACTGAAGCTTTCTTT
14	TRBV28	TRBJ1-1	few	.	CASRKTPSRDKAFF	TGTGCCAGCAGGAAAACCCCCAGCAGGGATAAAGCTTTCTTT
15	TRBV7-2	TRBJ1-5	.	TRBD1	CASSATGGAAQPQHF	TGTGCCAGCAGCGCCACAGGGGGCGCGGCTCAGCCCCAGCATTTT
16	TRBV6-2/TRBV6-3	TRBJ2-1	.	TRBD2	CASSYKMLAGSHEQFF	TGTGCCAGCAGTTACAAGATGCTAGCGGGTTCCCATGAGCAGTTCTTC
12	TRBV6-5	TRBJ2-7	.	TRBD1	CASSYQGAEQYF	TGTGCCAGCAGTTACCAGGGGGCCGAGCAGTACTTC
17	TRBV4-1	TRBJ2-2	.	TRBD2	CASSQERSGKNTGELFF	TGCGCCAGCAGCCAAGAGCGTAGCGGGAAGAACACCGGGGAGCTGTTTTTT